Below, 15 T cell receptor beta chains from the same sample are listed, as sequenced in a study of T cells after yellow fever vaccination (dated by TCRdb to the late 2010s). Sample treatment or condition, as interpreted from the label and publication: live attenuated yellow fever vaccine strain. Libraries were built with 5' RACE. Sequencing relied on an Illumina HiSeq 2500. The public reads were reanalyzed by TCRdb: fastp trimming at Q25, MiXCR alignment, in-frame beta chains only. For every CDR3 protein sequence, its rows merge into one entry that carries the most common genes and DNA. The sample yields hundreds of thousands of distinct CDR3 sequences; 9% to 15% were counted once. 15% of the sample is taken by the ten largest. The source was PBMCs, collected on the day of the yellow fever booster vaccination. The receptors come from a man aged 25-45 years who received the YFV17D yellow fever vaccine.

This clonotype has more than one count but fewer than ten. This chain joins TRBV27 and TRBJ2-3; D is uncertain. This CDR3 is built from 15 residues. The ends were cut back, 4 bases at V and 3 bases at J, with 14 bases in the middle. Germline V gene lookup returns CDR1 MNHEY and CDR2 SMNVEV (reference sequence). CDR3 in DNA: TGTGCCAGCAGTTCCTGGGGTTTGAGGACAGATACGCAGTATTTT. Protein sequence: CASSSWGLRTDTQYF.

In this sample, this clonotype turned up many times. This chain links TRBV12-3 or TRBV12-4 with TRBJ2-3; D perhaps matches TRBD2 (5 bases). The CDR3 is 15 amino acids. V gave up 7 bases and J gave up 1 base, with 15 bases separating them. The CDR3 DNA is TGTGCCAGCATTCGGGGTTTCATCCGCACAGATACGCAGTATTTT. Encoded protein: CASIRGFIRTDTQYF.

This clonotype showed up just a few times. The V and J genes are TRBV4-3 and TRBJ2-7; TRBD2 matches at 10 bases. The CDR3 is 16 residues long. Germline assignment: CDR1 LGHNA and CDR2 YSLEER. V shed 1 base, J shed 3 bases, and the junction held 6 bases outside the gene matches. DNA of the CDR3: TGCGCCAGCAGCCAAGGTGAAGAGCGGGAGGGCTACGAGCAGTACTTC. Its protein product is CASSQGEEREGYEQYF.

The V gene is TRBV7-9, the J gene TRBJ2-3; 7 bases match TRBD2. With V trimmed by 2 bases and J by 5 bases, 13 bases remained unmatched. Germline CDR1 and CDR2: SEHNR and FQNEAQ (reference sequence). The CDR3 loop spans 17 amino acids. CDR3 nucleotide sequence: TGTGCCAGCAGCTTACGGCCTGCGGGAGTAAAGGGAGATACGCAGTATTTT. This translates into CASSLRPAGVKGDTQYF.

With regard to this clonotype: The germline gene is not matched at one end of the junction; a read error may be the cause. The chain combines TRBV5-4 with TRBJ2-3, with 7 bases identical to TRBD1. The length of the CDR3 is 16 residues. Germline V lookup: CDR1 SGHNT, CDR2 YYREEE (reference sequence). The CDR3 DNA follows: TGTGCCAGCAGCTTGTATAGGGACAGATCCACAGATACGCGGTATTTT. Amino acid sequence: CASSLYRDRSTDTRYF.

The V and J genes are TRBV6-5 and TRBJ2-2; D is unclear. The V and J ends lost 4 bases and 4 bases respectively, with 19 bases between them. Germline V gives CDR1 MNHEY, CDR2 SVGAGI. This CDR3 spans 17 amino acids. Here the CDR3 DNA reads TGTGCCAGCAGTTTACTATCCGGGCTTTATGGCACCGGGGAGCTGTTTTTT. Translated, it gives CASSLLSGLYGTGELFF.

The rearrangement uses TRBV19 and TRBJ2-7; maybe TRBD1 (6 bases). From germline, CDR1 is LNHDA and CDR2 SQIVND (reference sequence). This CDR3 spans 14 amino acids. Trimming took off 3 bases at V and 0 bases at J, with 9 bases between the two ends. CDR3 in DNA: TGTGCCAGTAGTATTACAGGGTCCTCCTACGAGCAGTACTTC. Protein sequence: CASSITGSSYEQYF.

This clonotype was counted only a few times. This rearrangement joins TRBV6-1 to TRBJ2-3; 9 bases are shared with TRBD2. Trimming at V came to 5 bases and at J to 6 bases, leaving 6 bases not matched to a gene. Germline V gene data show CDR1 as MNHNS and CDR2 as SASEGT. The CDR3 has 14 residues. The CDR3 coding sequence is TGTGCCAGCAGTCCTTTAGCGGGAGATGATACGCAGTATTTT. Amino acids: CASSPLAGDDTQYF.

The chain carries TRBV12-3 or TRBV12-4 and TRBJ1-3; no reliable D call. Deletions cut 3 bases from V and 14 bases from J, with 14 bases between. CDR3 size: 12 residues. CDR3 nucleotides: TGTGCCAGCAGTTTCCCTTCAAGTCCTGTATATTTT. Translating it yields CASSFPSSPVYF.

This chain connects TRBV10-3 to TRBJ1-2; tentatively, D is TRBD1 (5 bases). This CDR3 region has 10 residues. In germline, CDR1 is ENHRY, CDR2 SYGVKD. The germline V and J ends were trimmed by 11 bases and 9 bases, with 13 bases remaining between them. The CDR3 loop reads CAGGEESYTF. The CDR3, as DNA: TGTGCCGGAGGGGAAGAGAGCTACACCTTC.

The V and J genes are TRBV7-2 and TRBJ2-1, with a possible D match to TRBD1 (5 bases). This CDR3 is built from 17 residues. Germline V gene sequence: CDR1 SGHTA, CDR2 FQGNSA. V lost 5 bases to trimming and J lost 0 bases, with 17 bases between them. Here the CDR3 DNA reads TGTGCCAGCAGCGCATTACCCCGGACAAACTCCTACAATGAGCAGTTCTTC. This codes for CASSALPRTNSYNEQFF. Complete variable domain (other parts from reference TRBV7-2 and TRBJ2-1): GAGVSQSPSNKVTEKGKDVELRCDPISGHTALYWYRQSLGQGLEFLIYFQGNSAPDKSGLPSDRFSAERTGGSVSTLTIQRTQQEDSAVYLCASSALPRTNSYNEQFFGPGTRLTVL.

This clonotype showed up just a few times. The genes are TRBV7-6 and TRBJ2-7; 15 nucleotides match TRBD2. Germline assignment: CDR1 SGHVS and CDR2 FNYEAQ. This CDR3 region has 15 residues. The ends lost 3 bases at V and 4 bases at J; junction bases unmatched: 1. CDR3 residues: CASSLGTSGRYEQYF. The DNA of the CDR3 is TGTGCCAGCAGCTTGGGGACTAGCGGGAGGTACGAGCAGTACTTC.

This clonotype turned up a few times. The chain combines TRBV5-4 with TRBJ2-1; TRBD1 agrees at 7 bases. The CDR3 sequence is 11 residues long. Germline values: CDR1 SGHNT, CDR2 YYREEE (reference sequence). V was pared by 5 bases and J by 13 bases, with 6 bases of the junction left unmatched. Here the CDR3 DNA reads TGTGCCAGCAGTAACCGGGACAGCCAGTTCTTC. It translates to CASSNRDSQFF.

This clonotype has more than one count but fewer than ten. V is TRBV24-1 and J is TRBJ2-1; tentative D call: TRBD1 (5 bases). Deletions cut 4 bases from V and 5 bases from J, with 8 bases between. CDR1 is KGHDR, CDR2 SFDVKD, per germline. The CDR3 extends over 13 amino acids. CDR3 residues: CATSDPQDNEQFF. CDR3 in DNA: TGTGCCACCAGTGACCCACAGGACAATGAGCAGTTCTTC.

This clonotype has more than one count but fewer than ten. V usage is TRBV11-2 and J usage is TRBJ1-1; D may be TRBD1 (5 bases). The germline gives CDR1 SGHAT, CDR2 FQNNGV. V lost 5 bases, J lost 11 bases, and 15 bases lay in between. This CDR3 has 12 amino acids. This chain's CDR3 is CASSPGTLSAFF. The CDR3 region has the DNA TGTGCCAGCAGCCCGGGGACCCTAAGCGCTTTCTTT.